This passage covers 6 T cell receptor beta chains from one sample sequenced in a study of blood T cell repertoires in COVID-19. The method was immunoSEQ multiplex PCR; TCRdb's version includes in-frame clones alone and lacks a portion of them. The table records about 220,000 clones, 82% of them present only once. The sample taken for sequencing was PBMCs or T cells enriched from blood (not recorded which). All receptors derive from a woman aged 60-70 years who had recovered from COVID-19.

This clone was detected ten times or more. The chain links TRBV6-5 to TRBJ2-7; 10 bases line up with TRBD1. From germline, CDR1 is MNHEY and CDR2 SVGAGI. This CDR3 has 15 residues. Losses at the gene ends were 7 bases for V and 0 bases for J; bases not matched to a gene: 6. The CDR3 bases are TGTGCCAGCACCCCTGGGGACAGGGGCTCCTACGAGCAGTACTTC. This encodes CASTPGDRGSYEQYF.

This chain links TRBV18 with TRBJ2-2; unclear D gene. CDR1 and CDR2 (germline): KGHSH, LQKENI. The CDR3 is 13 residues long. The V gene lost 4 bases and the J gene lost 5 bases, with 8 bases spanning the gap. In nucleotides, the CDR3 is TGTGCCAGCTCACAATTCTCTACCGGGGAGCTGTTTTTT. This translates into CASSQFSTGELFF. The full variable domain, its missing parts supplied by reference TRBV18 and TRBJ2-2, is NAGVMQNPRHLVRRRGQEARLRCSPMKGHSHVYWYRQLPEEGLKFMVYLQKENIIDESGMPKERFSAEFPKEGPSILRIQQVVRGDSAAYFCASSQFSTGELFFGEGSRLTVL.

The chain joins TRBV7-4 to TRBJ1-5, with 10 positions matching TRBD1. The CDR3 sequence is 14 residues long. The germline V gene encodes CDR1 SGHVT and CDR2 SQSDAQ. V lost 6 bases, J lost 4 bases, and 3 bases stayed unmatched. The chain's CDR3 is CASRRQGANQPQHF. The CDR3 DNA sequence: TGTGCCAGCAGGCGACAGGGGGCAAATCAGCCCCAGCATTTT.

CDR3 region: CASSLGGNYNEQFF. CDR3 DNA: TGTGCCAGCAGCTTAGGAGGAAACTACAATGAGCAGTTCTTC. This chain joins TRBV7-9 and TRBJ2-1, with D unclear. The V and J ends lost 1 base and 3 bases respectively, with 7 bases between them. Germline CDR1 and CDR2: SEHNR and FQNEAQ (reference sequence). The CDR3 loop spans 14 amino acids.

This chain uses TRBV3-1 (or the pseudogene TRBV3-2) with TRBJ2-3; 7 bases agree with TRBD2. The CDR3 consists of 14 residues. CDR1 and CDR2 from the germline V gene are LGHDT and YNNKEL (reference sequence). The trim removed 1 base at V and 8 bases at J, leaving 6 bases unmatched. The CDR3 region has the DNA TGTGCCAGCAGCCAAGGGGGAGGGCTCGGTACGCAGTATTTT. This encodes CASSQGGGLGTQYF.

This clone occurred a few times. The CDR3: CASSGTAGNTIYF. For the CDR3, the DNA is TGTGCCAGCAGTGGGACAGCTGGAAACACCATATATTTT. The J gene is TRBJ1-3, the V gene TRBV2, with D possibly being TRBD1 (6 bases). The V end lost 4 bases, the J end lost 2 bases, and 6 bases lay between the germline ends. Germline loops: CDR1 SNHLY, CDR2 FYNNEI. CDR3 length equals 13 residues.